The source of this T cell receptor (beta chain) is a study of blood T cell repertoires in COVID-19. CDR1 and CDR2 from the germline V gene are KGHSH and LQKENI. The V segment lost 6 bases and the J segment 1 base; nucleotides outside the gene matches: 8. The CDR3 sequence is 15 residues long. Profiling relied on immunoSEQ multiplex PCR, and the TCRdb table lists in-frame clones only, not all of them. The data show tens of thousands of clones, approximately 83% seen once. This receptor was identified in a man older than 75 with COVID-19, enrolled during active disease. The genes are TRBV18 and TRBJ1-1; 7 nucleotides line up with TRBD1. Sequencing used peripheral blood. This chain's CDR3 is CASSPGGGANTEAFF. The CDR3 bases are TGTGCCAGCTCCCCAGGGGGAGGGGCGAACACTGAAGCTTTCTTT.